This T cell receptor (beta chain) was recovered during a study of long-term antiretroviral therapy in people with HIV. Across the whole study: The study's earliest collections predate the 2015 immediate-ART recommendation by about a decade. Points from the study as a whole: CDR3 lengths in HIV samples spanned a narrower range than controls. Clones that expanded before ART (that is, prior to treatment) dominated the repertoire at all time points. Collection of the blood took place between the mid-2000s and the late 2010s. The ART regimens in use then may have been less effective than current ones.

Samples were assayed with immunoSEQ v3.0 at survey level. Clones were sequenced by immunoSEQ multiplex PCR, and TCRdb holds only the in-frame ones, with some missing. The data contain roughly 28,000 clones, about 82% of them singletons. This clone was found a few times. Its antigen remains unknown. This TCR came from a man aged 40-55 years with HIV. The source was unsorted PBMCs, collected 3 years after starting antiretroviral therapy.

The CDR3 bases are TGTGCCAGCAGCTTAACCGGGAACGAGCAGTACTTC. This translates into CASSLTGNEQYF. The V call is TRBV7-3, the J call TRBJ2-7; D may be TRBD2 (5 bases). Trimming cost V 0 bases and J 5 bases, with 5 bases left between them. The CDR3 has 12 residues. Germline CDR1 and CDR2: SGHTA and FQGTGA.